This TCR beta chain was found in a study of control samples from healthy donors and cancer patients. Sequenced by immunoSEQ multiplex PCR; TCRdb stores in-frame clones only, minus some. The sample includes over 85,000 clones, approximately 93% of them seen just once. This CDR3 has 16 amino acids. Germline trimming cut 0 bases from V and 4 bases from J; bases unmatched to any gene: 4. CDR1 and CDR2 (germline): SGHDT, YYEEEE. The TCR sequence derives from a woman under 40 in good health. This sequence joins TRBV5-6 and TRBJ1-6; TRBD1 aligns across 7 bases. Sample: blood. The CDR3 is CASSLADRDYNSPLHF. The CDR3 bases are TGTGCCAGCAGCTTGGCCGACAGGGATTATAATTCACCCCTCCACTTT.